This is a list of T cell receptor beta chains from one sample in a study of cytomegalovirus exposure and HLA in healthy donors. Assay used: immunoSEQ multiplex PCR; TCRdb lists only in-frame clones, some missing. The ten most abundant clones cover roughly 0.98% of a sample with about 190,000 clones. The sample taken for sequencing was PBMCs. These TCRs come from a woman aged 25 to 45 in good health and CMV-seropositive. The CDR3 runs from the conserved cysteine through the conserved F or W. D genes are given only for firm matches.

J | D | V | DNA | CDR3
TRBJ1-1 | - | TRBV5-1 | TGCGCCAGCAGCCAGGACAGTATGAACACTGAAGCTTTCTTT | CASSQDSMNTEAFF
TRBJ1-6 | - | TRBV19 | TGTGCCAGTAGTTTGGGACAAAGGAGCTCCTATAATTCACCCCTCCACTTT | CASSLGQRSSYNSPLHF
TRBJ1-1 | - | TRBV11-2 | TGTGCCAGCAGCATGGAGGGCGGCGTCGCTGAAGCTTTCTTT | CASSMEGGVAEAFF
TRBJ2-5 | - | TRBV5-4 | TGTGCCAGCAGCTTAAATACAGGACAAGAGACCCAGTACTTC | CASSLNTGQETQYF
TRBJ1-1 | TRBD1 | TRBV28 | TGTGCCAGCAGTTATGGACAGGGGGACACTGAAGCTTTCTTT | CASSYGQGDTEAFF
TRBJ1-2 | - | TRBV28 | TGTGCCAGCAGCAGGGGAGGCTACACCTTC | CASSRGGYTF
TRBJ2-7 | TRBD1 | TRBV6-5 | TGTGCCAGCAGGGAGGCCGGGACAGGGGGCTTCGAGCAGTACTTC | CASREAGTGGFEQYF
TRBJ1-5 | TRBD1 | TRBV6-1 | TGTGCCGCGGGTGCAGGGGGCGGTCAGCCCCAGCATTTT | CAAGAGGGQPQHF
TRBJ2-1 | TRBD1 | TRBV5-1 | TGCGCCAGCAGCTTGACCGGGACAGGGGTCGATGAGCAGTTCTTC | CASSLTGTGVDEQFF
TRBJ2-3 | TRBD1 | TRBV5-1 | TGCGCCAGCAGCCCCTTGACAGGGGGAGGCACAGATACGCAGTATTTT | CASSPLTGGGTDTQYF
TRBJ2-6 | - | TRBV2 | TGTGCCAGCAGTGAACAAGGGGCTGGGGCCAACGTCCTGACTTTC | CASSEQGAGANVLTF
TRBJ2-5 | - | TRBV5-4 | TGTGCCAGCAGCTCACAGGGATACCAAGAGACCCAGTACTTC | CASSSQGYQETQYF
TRBJ1-1 | - | TRBV19 | TGTGCCAGTACAACATTCCTAAGGGGCACTGAAGCTTTCTTT | CASTTFLRGTEAFF
TRBJ1-2 | - | TRBV10-2 | TGCGCCAGCCAGACAGACTATGGCTACACCTTC | CASQTDYGYTF
TRBJ2-1 | - | TRBV7-2 | TGTGCCAGCAGTTCGACAGCAAGTGAGCAGTTCTTC | CASSSTASEQFF
TRBJ2-3 | TRBD1 | TRBV4-1 | TGCGCCAGTCAGGGGGCGGGGACAGATACGCAGTATTTT | CASQGAGTDTQYF
TRBJ2-7 | - | TRBV2 | TGTGCCAGCAGTGAACAGGGGCGGGAGCAGTACTTC | CASSEQGREQYF
TRBJ2-1 | - | TRBV20-1 | TGCAGTGCCTACGCCCCAAATGAGCAGTTCTTC | CSAYAPNEQFF
TRBJ2-2 | TRBD2 | TRBV4-3 | TGCGCCAGCAGCCAAGCCGGGACTAGCGGGGGCACCGGGGAGCTGTTTTTT | CASSQAGTSGGTGELFF
TRBJ1-2 | - | TRBV11-3 | TGTGCCAGCAGTACTAACCCCGCCCCCCTCTATGGCTACACCTTC | CASSTNPAPLYGYTF
TRBJ1-1 | TRBD1 | TRBV6-5 | TGTGCCAGCTCGGGACAGGGCCACACTGAAGCTTTCTTT | CASSGQGHTEAFF
TRBJ2-7 | TRBD2 | TRBV18 | TGTGCCAGCTCACCCACTAGCGGCTCCTACGAGCAGTACTTC | CASSPTSGSYEQYF
TRBJ1-1 | TRBD1 | TRBV5-1 | TGCGCCAGCAGCCCTGGACAGGGACGCACTGAAGCTTTCTTT | CASSPGQGRTEAFF
TRBJ1-5 | TRBD1 | TRBV27 | TGTGCCAGCAGTACTAGGGACAGTAGCAATCAGCCCCAGCATTTT | CASSTRDSSNQPQHF
TRBJ2-3 | TRBD2 | TRBV16 | TGTGCCAGCAGCCAATCGATAGGACTAGCGATAGCTACAGATACGCAGTATTTT | CASSQSIGLAIATDTQYF
TRBJ2-5 | - | TRBV5-1 | TGCGCCAGCAGCTTGGGGGGAGAAGAGACCCAGTACTTC | CASSLGGEETQYF
TRBJ2-1 | - | TRBV9 | TGTGCCAGCAGCGTAGCTTCTAGTATCGATGAGCAGTTCTTC | CASSVASSIDEQFF
TRBJ1-2 | TRBD1 | TRBV29-1 | TGCAGCGCCCTCAGAACACCTGGACAGGGCCCGATTACCTTC | CSALRTPGQGPITF
TRBJ1-1 | TRBD1 | TRBV6-1 | TGTGCCAGCACGGACAGGGGCAAGAACACTGAAGCTTTCTTT | CASTDRGKNTEAFF
TRBJ1-3 | - | TRBV5-1 | TGCGCCAGCAGCGTAGGGAGCTCCGGAAACACCATATATTTT | CASSVGSSGNTIYF
TRBJ1-4 | - | TRBV18 | TGTGCCAGCTCACCTGCGAGAGGGAATGAAAAACTGTTTTTT | CASSPARGNEKLFF
TRBJ2-7 | TRBD1 | TRBV11-3 | TGTGCCAGCAGCTTAGGGGGACAGGGCCACGAGCAGTACTTC | CASSLGGQGHEQYF
TRBJ1-5 | - | TRBV18 | TGTCCCAGCTCACAAACCGAGTACCAGCCCCAGCATTTT | CPSSQTEYQPQHF